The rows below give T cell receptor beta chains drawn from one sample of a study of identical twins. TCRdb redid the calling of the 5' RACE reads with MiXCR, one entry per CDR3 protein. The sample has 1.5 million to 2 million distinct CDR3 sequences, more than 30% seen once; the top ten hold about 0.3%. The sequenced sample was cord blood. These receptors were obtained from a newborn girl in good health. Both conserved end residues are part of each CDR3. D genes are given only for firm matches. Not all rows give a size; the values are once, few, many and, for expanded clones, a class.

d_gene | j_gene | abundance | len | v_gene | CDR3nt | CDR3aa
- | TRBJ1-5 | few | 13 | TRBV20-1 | TGCAGTGCTAGAGATCTTAGCAATCAGCCCCAGCATTTT | CSARDLSNQPQHF
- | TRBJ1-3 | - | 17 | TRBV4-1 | TGCGCCAGCAGCCGGATTGAAGGGAGGAAGAGCGGAAACACCATATATTTT | CASSRIEGRKSGNTIYF
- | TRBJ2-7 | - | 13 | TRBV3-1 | TGTGCCAGCAGCCAATTCTCCCCCTACGAGCAGTACTTC | CASSQFSPYEQYF
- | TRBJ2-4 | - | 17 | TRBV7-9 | TGTGCCAGCAGCTTAGGGAGCCGGCGCGAGGCCAAAAACATTCAGTACTTC | CASSLGSRREAKNIQYF
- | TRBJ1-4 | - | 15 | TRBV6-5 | TGTGCCAGCAGTTACTCAGGTGATAGGTGGGAAAAACTGTTTTTT | CASSYSGDRWEKLFF
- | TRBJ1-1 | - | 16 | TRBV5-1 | TGCGCCAGCAGCTTAGAACGGCCCTTTGTAAGGACTGAAGCTTTCTTT | CASSLERPFVRTEAFF
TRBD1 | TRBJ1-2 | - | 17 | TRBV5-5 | TGTGCCAGCAGCTTGGGAGACAGGGGGACCCCTAACTATGGCTACACCTTC | CASSLGDRGTPNYGYTF
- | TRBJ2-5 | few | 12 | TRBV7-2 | TGTGCCAGCAGCTTAAGTAGAAATGAGCAGTACTTC | CASSLSRNEQYF
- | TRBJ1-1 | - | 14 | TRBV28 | TGTGCCGGGGGGGGAGGGGCGGTTGGGGATGAAGCTTTCTTT | CAGGGGAVGDEAFF
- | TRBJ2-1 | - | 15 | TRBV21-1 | TGTGCCAGCAGCAAAGGCGGAGGGGCCTACAATGAGCAGTTCTTC | CASSKGGGAYNEQFF
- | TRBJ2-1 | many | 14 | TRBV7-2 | TGTGCCAGCAGCTGGATTAGCGGCCACAATGAGCAGTTCTTC | CASSWISGHNEQFF
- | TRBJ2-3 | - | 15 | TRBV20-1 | TGCAGTGCTTCCGTCATACAATCTTCCACAGATACGCAGTATTTT | CSASVIQSSTDTQYF
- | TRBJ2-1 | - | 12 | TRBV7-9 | TGTGCCAGCAGCACATCAGTGGATGAGCAGTTCTTC | CASSTSVDEQFF
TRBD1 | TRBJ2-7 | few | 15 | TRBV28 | TGTGCCAGCAGCCCCGGACAGGGCATTTTCCACGAGCAGTACTTC | CASSPGQGIFHEQYF
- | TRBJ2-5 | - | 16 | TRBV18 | TGTGCCAGCTCACCACTCCCGCGTTCGGGTTACGAGACCCAGTACTTC | CASSPLPRSGYETQYF
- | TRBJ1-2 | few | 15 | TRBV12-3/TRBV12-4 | TGTGCCAGCAGTTTCGGGACACTAGCTAACTATGGCTACACCTTC | CASSFGTLANYGYTF
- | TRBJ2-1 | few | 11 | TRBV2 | - | CASSTSLEQFF
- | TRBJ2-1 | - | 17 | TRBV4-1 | TGCGCCAGCAGCCAAAATGTTCTAGCCAGCTCCTACAATGAGCAGTTCTTC | CASSQNVLASSYNEQFF
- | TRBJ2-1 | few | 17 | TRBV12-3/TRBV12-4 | TGTGCCAGCAGTTTTGGGGGCCAAAGGGACCTTTACAATGAGCAGTTCTTC | CASSFGGQRDLYNEQFF
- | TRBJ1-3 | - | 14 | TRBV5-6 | TGTGCCAGCAGCTTGTACGGCTCTGGAAACACCATATATTTT | CASSLYGSGNTIYF
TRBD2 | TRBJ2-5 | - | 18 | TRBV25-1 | TGTGCCAGCAGTGAATCGGGGGGGACTAGCGGGAACCGAGAGACCCAGTACTTC | CASSESGGTSGNRETQYF
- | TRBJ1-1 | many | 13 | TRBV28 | TGTGCCAGCAGTTCCACACCTAACACTGAAGCTTTCTTT | CASSSTPNTEAFF
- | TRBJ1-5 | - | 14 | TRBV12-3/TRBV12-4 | TGTGCCAGCAGTGTGACCCTTAGCAATCAGCCCCAGCATTTT | CASSVTLSNQPQHF